This T cell receptor beta chain was documented in a study of tumor-infiltrating lymphocytes in primary liver carcinoma. Unsorted bulk tissue, about 19-31 mg of it, served as the source for co-extraction of RNA and DNA. Surgeons resected the patients' primary liver carcinomas. Patients in the cohort were treatment-naive and living with chronic HBV infection. The CDR3 covers 13 residues. Germline loops: CDR1 SGHAT, CDR2 FQDESV (reference sequence). The table lists this clonotype with a count of one. The germline gene is not matched at one end of the junction; a read error may be the cause. Researchers generated TCR beta cDNA from about 0.5 ug of total RNA, relying on a constant-region primer. Sequencing libraries for TCR beta derived from three nested multiplex PCR rounds that used slightly modified ARM-PCR. Amplification in the first two PCR rounds was performed using TRBV1-TRBV30 forward primers and a C-beta reverse primer for around 11 cycles each. MiXCR, run by TCRdb on the multiplex PCR reads, gives a single entry per CDR3 protein. In the table there are fewer than 250,000 distinct CDR3 sequences, over 80% of which are singletons.

This chain connects TRBV11-1 to TRBJ1-6; possibly TRBD1 for D (5 bases). The sequencing input was tumor tissue from primary liver carcinoma. This clonotype was obtained from a man aged 35 to 55 with primary liver carcinoma and hepatitis B virus infection. The CDR3 DNA follows: TGTGACAGCAGCCGGACACTGGTTTCACCCTTCGACTTT. This codes for CDSSRTLVSPFDF.